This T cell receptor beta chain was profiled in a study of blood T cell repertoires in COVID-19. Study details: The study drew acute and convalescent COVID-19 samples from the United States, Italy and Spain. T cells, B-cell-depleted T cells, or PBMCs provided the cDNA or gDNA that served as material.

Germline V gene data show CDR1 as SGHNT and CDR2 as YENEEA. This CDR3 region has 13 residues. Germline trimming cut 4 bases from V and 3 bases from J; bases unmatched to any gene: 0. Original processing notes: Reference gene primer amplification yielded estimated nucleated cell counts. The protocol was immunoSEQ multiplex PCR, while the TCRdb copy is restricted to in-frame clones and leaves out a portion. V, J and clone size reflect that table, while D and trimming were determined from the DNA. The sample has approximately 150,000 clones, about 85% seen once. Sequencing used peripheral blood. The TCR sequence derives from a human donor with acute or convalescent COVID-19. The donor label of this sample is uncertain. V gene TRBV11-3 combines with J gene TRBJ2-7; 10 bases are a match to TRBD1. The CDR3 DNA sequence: TGTGCCAGCAGCTGGACAGGGGGCTACGAGCAGTACTTC. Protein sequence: CASSWTGGYEQYF.